The 21 T cell receptor beta chains presented below share a single source sample, sequenced in a study of cytomegalovirus exposure and HLA in healthy donors. The PCR was carried out with 60 Vbeta primers and 13 Jbeta primers. Only in-frame clones appear in the TCRdb table, and some are missing; sequencing was by immunoSEQ multiplex PCR. The data show about 160,000 clones, with approximately 80% seen just once and about 2.4% held by the top ten. The source material was PBMCs. All receptors come from a male donor in good health and CMV-seronegative.

The chain is built from TRBV7-2 and TRBJ1-1, with D perhaps TRBD1 (5 bases). The germline CDR1 and CDR2 sequences are SGHTA and FQGNSA. Trimming cost V 5 bases and J 6 bases, with 10 bases left between them. This CDR3 spans 12 amino acids. The CDR3 loop reads CASSQGFAEAFF. The CDR3 DNA is TGTGCCAGCAGCCAGGGTTTCGCTGAAGCTTTCTTT.

CDR3 sequence reads: CASKWEALSREAFF. The CDR3, as DNA: TGCGCCAGCAAGTGGGAGGCACTGAGCAGGGAAGCTTTCTTT. The chain has TRBV5-1 and TRBJ1-1; D remains unclear. Deletions cut 6 bases from V and 8 bases from J, with 20 bases between. CDR1 and CDR2 (germline): SGHRS, YFSETQ. The CDR3 totals 14 residues.

This chain connects TRBV4-3 to TRBJ1-6; D uncertain. The germline CDR1 and CDR2 sequences are LGHNA and YSLEER. This CDR3 region has 15 residues. Trimming pared 0 bases from V and 7 bases from J, leaving 10 bases between. Written as DNA, the CDR3 is TGCGCCAGCAGCCAAGATCGGGTTGAAAATTCACCCCTCCACTTT. Protein sequence: CASSQDRVENSPLHF.

The chain carries TRBV6-5 and TRBJ2-7; tentatively, D is TRBD2 (5 bases). CDR1 is MNHEY, CDR2 SVGAGI, per germline. Deletions cut 5 bases from V and 3 bases from J, with 17 bases between. This CDR3 is 15 amino acids long. CDR3 sequence: CASSREGYPLYEQYF. CDR3 DNA: TGTGCCAGCAGTAGAGAGGGCTATCCTCTCTACGAGCAGTACTTC.

The chain recombines TRBV27 with TRBJ1-4, with a tentative D call TRBD1 (5 bases). The CDR3 is 15 residues long. Trimming cost V 7 bases and J 7 bases, with 19 bases left between them. Germline CDR1 reads MNHEY; CDR2 reads SMNVEV (reference sequence). CDR3 loop: CASTLAWGLGEKLFF. As DNA, the CDR3 is TGTGCCAGCACCCTTGCGTGGGGCCTAGGTGAAAAACTGTTTTTT.

The V call is TRBV18, the J call TRBJ2-2; 7 bases line up with TRBD1. This CDR3 has 16 amino acids. With V trimmed by 0 bases and J by 0 bases, 1 base remained unmatched. Germline CDR1 KGHSH, CDR2 LQKENI. CDR3 residues: CASSPPGTANTGELFF. CDR3 bases: TGTGCCAGCTCACCACCAGGGACAGCGAACACCGGGGAGCTGTTTTTT.

The chain employs TRBV6-6 and TRBJ2-7; 9 bases match TRBD1. Per the germline V gene, CDR1 is MNHNY and CDR2 is SVGAGI (reference sequence). Trimming took 0 bases from V and 6 from J; bases not matched to a gene: 6. The CDR3 extends over 15 amino acids. CDR3 coding DNA: TGTGCCAGCAGTTACTCGACAGGGGGACCCCCCGAGCAGTACTTC. Protein product: CASSYSTGGPPEQYF.

To note about this clone: At one boundary the junction diverges from the germline segment, which might be a read error. The chain couples TRBV7-9 to TRBJ1-5, with 7 positions matching TRBD1. The CDR3 covers 14 residues. Germline loops: CDR1 SEHNR, CDR2 FQNEAQ (reference sequence). The CDR3 sequence is CSSSLTGDGQPQHF. DNA for the CDR3: TGTTCCAGCAGCTTAACAGGGGACGGTCAGCCCCAGCATTTT.

This sequence joins TRBV18 and TRBJ1-4; weak D call: TRBD1 (5 bases). This CDR3 spans 16 amino acids. Germline assignment: CDR1 KGHSH and CDR2 LQKENI. V dropped 3 bases and J dropped 4 bases, with 15 bases sitting between them. CDR3 in amino acids: CASSPRIYDSNEKLFF. CDR3 sequence (DNA): TGTGCCAGCTCACCCAGAATCTACGACAGTAATGAAAAACTGTTTTTT.

The V and J genes are TRBV2 and TRBJ2-3; D unresolved. This CDR3 is built from 13 residues. V lost 4 bases and J lost 4, with 9 bases in between. Per germline, CDR1 SNHLY and CDR2 FYNNEI. In DNA form, the CDR3 reads TGTGCCAGCAGTGTTAGGAGTCCAGATACGCAGTATTTT. This encodes CASSVRSPDTQYF.

The CDR3 DNA follows: TGTGCCAGCAGCCCCACCCGAGGGAACACTGAAGCTTTCTTT. Its protein is CASSPTRGNTEAFF. The chain couples TRBV7-2 to TRBJ1-1, with D uncertain. Deletions cut 5 bases from V and 1 base from J, with 11 bases between. Per the germline V gene, CDR1 is SGHTA and CDR2 is FQGNSA. The CDR3 length is 14 residues.

V gene TRBV10-3 combines with J gene TRBJ1-4; D possibly corresponds to TRBD1 (5 bases). Per the germline V gene, CDR1 is ENHRY and CDR2 is SYGVKD. Trimming cost V 0 bases and J 7 bases, with 18 bases left between them. This CDR3 is 17 amino acids long. CDR3 coding DNA: TGTGCCATCAGTGAGTCCCCACTCCGGGGGAATGGTGAAAAACTGTTTTTT. Amino acids: CAISESPLRGNGEKLFF.

The rearrangement uses TRBV28 and TRBJ1-5, with D possibly being TRBD1 (5 bases). The V gene lost 3 bases and the J gene lost 1 base, with 10 bases spanning the gap. The CDR3 contains 15 residues. Germline V gene data show CDR1 as MDHEN and CDR2 as SYDVKM. DNA for the CDR3: TGTGCCAGCAGTTTTCTCCAGGGCAGCAATCAGCCCCAGCATTTT. This sequence encodes CASSFLQGSNQPQHF.

This chain links TRBV30 with TRBJ2-5; TRBD1 agrees at 8 bases. This CDR3 has 13 amino acids. The junction had 6 bases not matched to a gene; V was cut back by 5 bases and J by 4 bases. Germline V CDR1 and CDR2: GTSNPN, SVGIG (reference sequence). CDR3 loop: CAWDRGQRETQYF. The CDR3 region has the DNA TGTGCCTGGGACAGGGGCCAGAGAGAGACCCAGTACTTC.

CDR3 region: CSVGTGAYNEQFF. The DNA of the CDR3 is TGCAGCGTTGGGACAGGCGCCTACAATGAGCAGTTCTTC. The V gene is TRBV29-1, the J gene TRBJ2-1, with 7 bases lining up with TRBD1. Germline V CDR1 and CDR2: SQVTM, ANQGSEA. This CDR3 comprises 13 residues. Trimming took 4 bases from V and 2 from J; bases not matched to a gene: 2.

The chain combines TRBV19 with TRBJ2-7; TRBD2 matches at 8 bases. Germline CDR1 and CDR2: LNHDA and SQIVND (reference sequence). The CDR3 contains 14 residues. The V and J ends lost 6 bases and 1 base, in that order; junction bases with no gene match: 5. The CDR3 here is CASRPGLGSYEQYF. CDR3 DNA: TGTGCCAGTAGGCCGGGACTAGGATCCTACGAGCAGTACTTC.

There are a few counts of this clone. CDR3 sequence reads: CASSTQLAGGYNEQFF. CDR3 coding DNA: TGTGCCAGCAGCACTCAACTAGCGGGAGGGTACAATGAGCAGTTCTTC. The chain couples TRBV7-2 to TRBJ2-1; TRBD2 matches 13 bases. Germline lookup yields CDR1 SGHTA and CDR2 FQGNSA. Trimming cost V 5 bases and J 4 bases; bases outside gene matches: 5. The CDR3 sequence is 16 residues long.

The chain carries TRBV7-9 and TRBJ2-5; TRBD1 matches 8 bases. J gave up 11 bases and V 2 bases, and 7 bases lay outside the gene matches. The CDR3 spans 13 residues. Germline V gene data show CDR1 as SEHNR and CDR2 as FQNEAQ (reference sequence). CDR3 sequence reads: CASSLIDRDRQYF. The CDR3 DNA reads TGTGCCAGCAGCTTAATCGACCGGGACAGGCAGTACTTC.

The V and J genes are TRBV6-5 and TRBJ2-7; maybe TRBD2 (5 bases). Trimming took 5 bases from V and 4 from J, leaving 9 bases between them. Looked up from germline, CDR1 is MNHEY and CDR2 is SVGAGI. The CDR3 runs to 12 residues. CDR3 sequence reads: CASSPGNYEQYF. CDR3 sequence (DNA): TGTGCCAGCAGTCCCGGGAATTACGAGCAGTACTTC.

This chain uses TRBV5-1 with TRBJ2-3, with TRBD2 matching over 14 bases. The J segment lost 2 bases and the V segment lost 3 bases, leaving 5 bases of the junction unmatched. Germline CDR1 and CDR2: SGHRS and YFSETQ. This CDR3 region has 17 residues. The CDR3 loop reads CASSSGLAGAHTDTQYF. In DNA, the CDR3 is TGCGCCAGCAGCTCGGGACTAGCGGGGGCCCACACAGATACGCAGTATTTT.

The CDR3 coding sequence is TGTGCCAGCAGCGTAGACGGGAGATCCTACAATGAGCAGTTCTTC. This gives the protein CASSVDGRSYNEQFF. The V and J genes are TRBV9 and TRBJ2-1, with D possibly being TRBD2 (6 bases). The CDR3 is 15 residues long. V shed 0 bases and J shed 1 base, with 8 bases lying between them. CDR1 SGDLS and CDR2 YYNGEE come from the germline V gene.